The sequence of this TCR beta chain was determined in a study of shared clonotypes between healthy human individuals. Whole-study results and caveats: When naive CD4 clonotypes were compared across a handful of donors, around 5% were shared. Some clonotypes were shared by all four sorted-subset donors, while others were not shared. The non-shared ones had lower generation probabilities than the shared ones. Researchers sampled only blood; tissue repertoires likely differ.

On this clone: Its antigen remains unidentified.

CD45RO negativity and positive selection for CCR7 defined naive CD8 cells, a population that excluded terminally differentiated effector memory CD45RA+ cells. CDR1 is MNHEY, CDR2 SMNVEV, per germline (reference sequence). With 0 bases clipped from V and 2 bases from J, the junction kept 8 bases outside the gene matches. The CDR3 contains 17 residues. The table came from immunoSEQ multiplex PCR; TCRdb's copy has only in-frame clones and leaves some out. The sample has over 2,000,000 clones, roughly 95% seen once. The clonotype comes from a man aged 18 to 30 in good health. Some clones in this sample may be carry-over from other donors' samples. The sample comprised naive CD8+ T cells from PBMCs. The gene calls are TRBV27 and TRBJ1-1, with 8 nucleotides matching TRBD1. CDR3 amino acids: CASSLSGRGPGNTEAFF. CDR3 coding DNA: TGTGCCAGCAGTTTATCCGGCAGGGGGCCGGGCAACACTGAAGCTTTCTTT.